These 20 T cell receptor beta chains share one sample of origin, sequenced in a study of long-term antiretroviral therapy in people with HIV. The authors ran the immunoSEQ assay, v3.0, at survey level. The method was immunoSEQ multiplex PCR; TCRdb's version includes in-frame clones alone and lacks a portion of them. The sample lists 25,000 to 30,000 clones; 82% were seen once. Sequences were derived from unsorted PBMCs, sampled 2.9 years after starting antiretroviral therapy. The receptor set was obtained from a man aged 45-65 years with HIV.

V and J are TRBV7-2 and TRBJ1-5; D possibly corresponds to TRBD1 (5 bases). The CDR3 has 13 residues. Trimming took 5 bases from V and 6 from J, leaving 11 bases between them. Germline V CDR1 and CDR2: SGHTA, FQGNSA. The CDR3 protein is CASSPIDSQPQHF. The CDR3 DNA sequence: TGTGCCAGCAGCCCTATTGACAGTCAGCCCCAGCATTTT.

The V call is TRBV7-8, the J call TRBJ2-5; unclear D gene. CDR3 length: 12 amino acids. V was cut by 0 bases and J by 4 bases, with 3 bases left in between. Germline CDR1 SGHVS, CDR2 FQNEAQ. CDR3 nucleotides: TGTGCCAGCAGCTTAGCTGCAGAGACCCAGTACTTC. This codes for CASSLAAETQYF.

The rearrangement joins TRBV15 to TRBJ1-3; D is unclear. This CDR3 region has 16 residues. CDR1 LNHNV and CDR2 YYDKDF come from the germline V gene (reference sequence). Trimming cost V 1 base and J 0 bases, with 10 bases left between them. This chain's CDR3 is CATSRGAVNSGNTIYF. The DNA for the CDR3 is TGTGCCACCAGCAGAGGCGCGGTGAACTCTGGAAACACCATATATTTT.

As DNA, the CDR3 is TGTGCCAGCAGTTACGGAAACGCAGGGGAGCTGTTTTTT. Protein sequence: CASSYGNAGELFF. The chain is built from TRBV6-5 and TRBJ2-2; D remains ambiguous. The CDR3 has 13 residues. The germline gives CDR1 MNHEY, CDR2 SVGAGI. The ends were cut back, 2 bases at V and 8 bases at J, with 9 bases in the middle.

The chain joins TRBV4-3 to TRBJ2-1; the match to TRBD1 covers 11 bases. Germline V lookup: CDR1 LGHNA, CDR2 YSLEER. After removal of 1 base from V and 5 bases from J, the junction contained 1 base not matched to a gene. This CDR3 region has 15 residues. In DNA form, the CDR3 reads TGCGCCAGCAGCCAAGGGGGACAGGGGGACAATGAGCAGTTCTTC. Translation gives CASSQGGQGDNEQFF.

This chain joins TRBV2 and TRBJ1-6; D possibly corresponds to TRBD1 (5 bases). The V gene's germline CDR1 is SNHLY and CDR2 FYNNEI. The V gene lost 6 bases and the J gene lost 0 bases, with 12 bases spanning the gap. This CDR3 contains 16 residues. The DNA of the CDR3 is TGTGCCAGCAGGCCCAGGGAGTTCTCCTATAATTCACCCCTCCACTTT. Its translation: CASRPREFSYNSPLHF.

This chain connects TRBV2 to TRBJ1-4; D unresolved. V lost 7 bases to trimming and J lost 8 bases, with 14 bases between them. Germline assignment: CDR1 SNHLY and CDR2 FYNNEI. The CDR3 covers 13 residues. CDR3: CASKASPNEKLFF. CDR3 in DNA: TGTGCCAGCAAGGCGTCTCCCAACGAAAAACTGTTTTTT.

This clone was recorded a few times. The CDR3 spells CASSQRRGGSGYTF. The CDR3 DNA follows: TGTGCCAGCAGCCAACGTCGGGGAGGGAGTGGCTACACCTTC. This chain uses TRBV16 with TRBJ1-2, with D uncertain. Germline V gene lookup returns CDR1 KGHSY and CDR2 FQNENV. The length of the CDR3 is 14 residues. V lost 2 bases and J lost 7, with 14 bases in between. Supplemented by reference TRBV16 and TRBJ1-2, the full variable domain reads GEEVAQTPKHLVRGEGQKAKLYCAPIKGHSYVFWYQQVLKNEFKFLISFQNENVFDETGMPKERFSAKCLPNSPCSLEIQATKLEDSAVYFCASSQRRGGSGYTFGSGTRLTVV.

V and J are TRBV28 and TRBJ2-7; a possible D gene is TRBD2 (6 bases). V lost 4 bases and J lost 6, with 10 bases in between. Germline CDR1 and CDR2: MDHEN and SYDVKM. This CDR3 has 12 amino acids. Written as DNA, the CDR3 is TGTGCCAGCAGTTCAGGGACTCGCGAGCAGTACTTC. Amino acids: CASSSGTREQYF. The variable domain in full, with the rest retrieved from reference TRBV28 and TRBJ2-7, is DVKVTQSSRYLVKRTGEKVFLECVQDMDHENMFWYRQDPGLGLRLIYFSYDVKMKEKGDIPEGYSVSREKKERFSLILESASTNQTSMYLCASSSGTREQYFGPGTRLTVT.

A single count supports this clone. The chain links TRBV29-1 to TRBJ2-7; possible D gene TRBD1, 6 bases. CDR3 length equals 12 residues. Germline CDR1 SQVTM, CDR2 ANQGSEA. V lost 7 bases to trimming and J lost 7 bases, with 17 bases between them. In nucleotides, the CDR3 is TGCAGCGCAATCGCAGGGGTGGGAGAGCAGTACTTC. This gives the protein CSAIAGVGEQYF.

This chain connects TRBV7-8 to TRBJ2-2; D is unresolved. The V end was cut by 4 bases, the J end by 5 bases, with 5 bases between. From germline, CDR1 is SGHVS and CDR2 FQNEAQ. There are 12 residues in the CDR3. CDR3 bases: TGTGCCAGCAGCTGGGAAACCGGGGAGCTGTTTTTT. Translated, it gives CASSWETGELFF.

V and J are TRBV2 and TRBJ1-1, with D maybe TRBD1 (5 bases). The CDR3 loop spans 12 amino acids. CDR1 SNHLY and CDR2 FYNNEI come from the germline V gene. The germline V and J ends were trimmed by 8 bases and 4 bases, with 11 bases remaining between them. The CDR3 region is CASRPGPTEAFF. As DNA, the CDR3 is TGTGCCAGCCGCCCGGGGCCCACTGAAGCTTTCTTT.

This chain joins TRBV9 and TRBJ2-1; 8 bases fit TRBD1. Trimming removed 3 bases from V and 7 bases from J; junction bases left unmatched: 21. CDR3 size: 19 residues. Germline lookup yields CDR1 SGDLS and CDR2 YYNGEE. CDR3 DNA: TGTGCCAGCAGCGCAAGGACAGGGTTGAGATCCCCGGGTTTTAATGAGCAGTTCTTC. Its translation: CASSARTGLRSPGFNEQFF.

This chain links TRBV28 with TRBJ2-7, with D unresolved. From germline, CDR1 is MDHEN and CDR2 SYDVKM. Trimming cost V 3 bases and J 6 bases, with 9 bases left between them. This CDR3 comprises 12 residues. In nucleotides, the CDR3 is TGTGCCAGCAGTTTCTTCCTCTCCGAGCAGTACTTC. This sequence encodes CASSFFLSEQYF.

V is TRBV9 and J is TRBJ1-1, with D uncertain. The germline V gene has CDR1 SGDLS and CDR2 YYNGEE. V dropped 0 bases and J dropped 6 bases, with 15 bases sitting between them. The CDR3 runs 15 residues. CDR3 sequence reads: CASSVGSMGRAEAFF. The CDR3 nucleotides are TGTGCCAGCAGCGTAGGTTCGATGGGGAGGGCTGAAGCTTTCTTT.

The DNA of the CDR3 is TGTGCCAGCAGCTCGTCCGGGACTTTCAATGAGCAGTTCTTC. Its protein product is CASSSSGTFNEQFF. This chain connects TRBV7-9 to TRBJ2-1; tentatively, D is TRBD2 (6 bases). Trimming cost V 4 bases and J 6 bases, with 13 bases left between them. The V gene's germline CDR1 is SEHNR and CDR2 FQNEAQ (reference sequence). This CDR3 has 14 residues.

The chain combines TRBV27 with TRBJ2-7; no firm D call. Trimming left V 3 bases short and J 4 bases short, with 13 bases between. This CDR3 has 14 amino acids. Germline V lookup: CDR1 MNHEY, CDR2 SMNVEV (reference sequence). Written as DNA, the CDR3 is TGTGCCAGCAGTTTCAGCCTACATTCTTACGAGCAGTACTTC. Protein sequence: CASSFSLHSYEQYF.

This rearrangement joins TRBV4-3 to TRBJ2-1; 15 nucleotides agree with TRBD2. The CDR3 loop spans 17 amino acids. Germline loops: CDR1 LGHNA, CDR2 YSLEER. V lost 0 bases and J lost 7; bases outside the gene matches: 4. The CDR3 DNA sequence: TGCGCCAGCAGCCAAGACGGACTAGCGGGGGGGCTGAATGAGCAGTTCTTC. It encodes CASSQDGLAGGLNEQFF.

The V call is TRBV13, the J call TRBJ1-6; 7 bases are a match to TRBD1. This CDR3 is built from 15 residues. The ends lost 2 bases at V and 7 bases at J; junction bases unmatched: 5. Germline loops: CDR1 PRHDT, CDR2 FYEKMQ (reference sequence). CDR3 sequence (DNA): TGTGCCAGCAGCTTAACGGGACAGATGAATTCACCCCTCCACTTT. It is translated as CASSLTGQMNSPLHF.

The chain's CDR3 is CASSLGESYEQYF. In DNA, the CDR3 is TGTGCCAGCAGCTTAGGGGAGTCCTACGAGCAGTACTTC. The V gene is TRBV11-1, the J gene TRBJ2-7; TRBD2 might be the D (5 bases). V was clipped by 1 base and J by 1 base, with 5 bases between them. This CDR3 contains 13 residues. Germline-derived CDR1 and CDR2 are SGHAT and FQDESV (reference sequence).